The entry that follows covers one T cell receptor beta chain sequence. It has no known antigen specificity. Within one base of it there is no much larger clone, and no base qualities were kept. RNA was extracted using the RNeasy kit, and about 0.5 to 1 ug of the RNA was reverse transcribed with random hexamers. The immunoSEQ multiplex PCR assay, covering 54 Vbeta and 13 Jbeta segments, was used to amplify TCR beta CDR3 regions. PCR amplification bias was corrected using a synthetic template baseline for primer optimization and computational correction. The paper's data handling went like this. Reads were annotated to V, D and J genes per IMGT and analyzed with immunoSEQ Analyzer, keeping only productive sequences. Clonality was computed as one minus Shannon entropy normalized by log2 of the number of productive unique sequences. Public and private clones were assessed among the 100 most prevalent clones of each patient and control. Clones were defined as Susac-specific when absent from the healthy and MS cohorts, from 1,000 to 1,100 published viral clones and from other ImmuneACCESS disease sequences. The public reads were quality trimmed at Q25 with fastp and then assembled into clones with MiXCR by TCRdb, keeping productive beta chains. Merged by CDR3 protein, the rows form single entries marked with the most common genes and DNA. The V and J calls shown here were made by TCRdb, not taken from the authors' results. This sample comprises roughly 150,000 distinct CDR3 sequences, 85% to 95% of them detected only once. The ten largest clones take up roughly 0.16% of the sample.

Peripheral blood CD8+ and CD4+ T cells from healthy donors, Susac syndrome patients and multiple sclerosis patients were profiled by high-throughput TCR beta sequencing. Recently defined diagnostic criteria for definite or probable disease were met by the Susac syndrome patients. CD8+ TEMRA cells were enriched by FACS, while bulk CD8+ and CD4+ T cells were purified by magnetic negative isolation. Blood was drawn into EDTA tubes, processed within 24 hours, and PBMCs were isolated by density gradient centrifugation. PBMCs destined for TCR sequencing were cryopreserved in liquid nitrogen and later thawed in a 37 °C water bath. The sorted or isolated CD4+, CD8+ and CD8+ TEMRA cells had a purity of 90% or higher. The germline V gene supplies CDR1 SQVTM and CDR2 ANQGSEA. Measured from the cysteine to the phenylalanine, the CDR3 is 16 residues long. The entry retains the CDR3 DNA only, 48 bases that are in frame from base 1. Between the V and J ends, shortened by 0 bases and 1 base respectively, the junction contains 13 bases.

The data belong to a study of CD8 T cells in Susac syndrome (dated by TCRdb to between 2018 and 2021). Notes on the research overall: Of the Susac syndrome patients who were sequenced, more than 5 had clinically active disease and 8 or 9 were in clinical remission. Whether CD8+ T cell activation and differentiation in Susac syndrome was antigen driven was tested using repertoire sequencing. Susac syndrome patients were therapy-naive, on corticosteroids (some also receiving IVIg), or on IVIg alone at blood withdrawal. The study at large found these results: The number of individuals in the TCR sequencing and HLA analysis was acknowledged as relatively small. In patients with Susac syndrome, the CD4+ T cell repertoire showed no detectable clonal expansion.

The sequencing input was CD4+ T cells from PBMCs. This clonotype was obtained from a human donor with Susac syndrome. The chain links TRBV29-1 with TRBJ2-1, with a weak D call of TRBD2 (6 bases match). DNA sequence: TGCAGCGTTGAAGAAGGGGACTTGAGGTCCTACAATGAGCAGTTCTTC. Translated, it reads CSVEEGDLRSYNEQFF.